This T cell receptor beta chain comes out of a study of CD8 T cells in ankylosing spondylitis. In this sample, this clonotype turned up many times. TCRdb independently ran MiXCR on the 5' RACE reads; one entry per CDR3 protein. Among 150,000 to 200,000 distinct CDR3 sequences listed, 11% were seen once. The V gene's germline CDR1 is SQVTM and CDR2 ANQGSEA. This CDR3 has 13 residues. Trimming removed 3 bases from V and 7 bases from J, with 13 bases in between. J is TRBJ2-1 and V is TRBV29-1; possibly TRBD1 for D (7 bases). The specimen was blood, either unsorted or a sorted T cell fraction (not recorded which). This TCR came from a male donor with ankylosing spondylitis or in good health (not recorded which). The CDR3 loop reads CSVDSRGRNEQFF. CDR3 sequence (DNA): TGCAGCGTTGATTCCAGGGGGAGGAATGAGCAGTTCTTC.